The 21 T cell receptor beta chains reported below all come from one sample, sequenced in a study of radiation and T cells in renal cell carcinoma. Measured with immunoSEQ multiplex PCR; TCRdb has only the in-frame clones, and not every one. The sample has some 81,000 clones, roughly 87% seen once; the top ten hold around 6%. The sample's time point: blood 4 weeks post-SBRT, at nephrectomy. Noted treatment: 15 Gy SBRT to primary tumor, nephrectomy 4 weeks later. The sample here was blood, taken from a patient whose treatment included radiotherapy and nephrectomy. Receptors originate from a woman in her seventies with renal cell carcinoma.

The gene calls are TRBV6-5 and TRBJ2-6; a possible D gene is TRBD2 (5 bases). This CDR3 region has 15 residues. Germline CDR1 and CDR2: MNHEY and SVGAGI. The V end lost 0 bases, the J end lost 11 bases, and 14 bases lay between the germline ends. DNA for the CDR3: TGTGCCAGCAGTTACTCTAGAGAGGGCCACCACGTCCTGACTTTC. Amino acids: CASSYSREGHHVLTF.

CDR3 loop: CASSLDAKNIQYF. CDR3 sequence (DNA): TGTGCCAGCAGCTTGGATGCCAAAAACATTCAGTACTTC. The gene calls are TRBV5-4 and TRBJ2-4; D is undetermined. The V end lost 0 bases, the J end lost 1 base, and 2 bases lay between the germline ends. The germline CDR1 and CDR2 sequences are SGHNT and YYREEE (reference sequence). CDR3 length equals 13 residues.

The chain couples TRBV5-1 to TRBJ2-3, with D perhaps TRBD1 (6 bases). There are 16 residues in the CDR3. Germline loops: CDR1 SGHRS, CDR2 YFSETQ. Trimming removed 4 bases at V and 4 bases at J, with 19 bases between. The CDR3 nucleotides read TGCGCCAGCAGCATTACAGGGATTGGGAGCGCAGATACGCAGTATTTT. Encoded protein: CASSITGIGSADTQYF.

The chain couples TRBV5-1 to TRBJ2-5, with 15 bases aligning to TRBD2. V shed 4 bases and J 7 bases; nucleotides not matched to a gene: 14. The CDR3 sequence is 18 residues long. Per the germline V gene, CDR1 is SGHRS and CDR2 is YFSETQ. The CDR3 sequence: CASSTGLGLAGGRSTQYF. CDR3 nucleotide sequence: TGCGCCAGCAGCACGGGTCTGGGACTAGCGGGGGGCAGGTCGACCCAGTACTTC.

J is TRBJ1-5 and V is TRBV5-6; no firm D call. The CDR3 contains 15 residues. The V and J ends lost 0 bases and 6 bases respectively, with 13 bases between them. In germline, CDR1 is SGHDT, CDR2 YYEEEE. Written as DNA, the CDR3 is TGTGCCAGCAGCTTGGGACCCGGTCTGAGTCAGCCCCAGCATTTT. As protein: CASSLGPGLSQPQHF.

J is TRBJ2-7 and V is TRBV5-5; possibly TRBD2 for D (6 bases). This CDR3 is built from 16 residues. Trimming cost V 0 bases and J 5 bases, with 18 bases left between them. Germline values: CDR1 SGHKS, CDR2 YYEKEE (reference sequence). CDR3 in DNA: TGTGCCAGCAGCTTGGTTAGTCTGGGACTGTCGGACGAGCAGTACTTC. Amino acid sequence: CASSLVSLGLSDEQYF.

J is TRBJ2-2 and V is TRBV30; TRBD1 aligns across 8 bases. Trimming at V came to 1 base and at J to 1 base, leaving 5 bases not matched to a gene. Germline V CDR1 and CDR2: GTSNPN, SVGIG (reference sequence). This CDR3 is built from 16 residues. The CDR3 spells CAWSGSGTGNTGELFF. CDR3 coding DNA: TGTGCCTGGAGTGGATCCGGGACAGGGAACACCGGGGAGCTGTTTTTT.

The chain has TRBV5-4 and TRBJ2-2, with 11 nucleotides matching TRBD1. The junction had 5 bases not matched to a gene; V was cut back by 6 bases and J by 13 bases. Germline-derived CDR1 and CDR2 are SGHNT and YYREEE (reference sequence). The length of the CDR3 is 12 residues. The CDR3 sequence is CASNGQGARLFF. The CDR3 nucleotides are TGTGCCAGCAACGGACAGGGGGCGCGGCTGTTTTTT.

The chain has TRBV5-4 and TRBJ2-3; TRBD2 is a possible D gene (7 bases). Germline CDR1 SGHNT, CDR2 YYREEE (reference sequence). The CDR3 is made up of 14 amino acids. V lost 2 bases and J 1 base, leaving 8 bases between the germline ends. This chain's CDR3 is CASSFGGRTDTQYF. The CDR3 DNA reads TGTGCCAGCAGCTTCGGGGGGCGCACAGATACGCAGTATTTT.

The rearrangement joins TRBV6-6 to TRBJ1-4, with 8 bases fitting TRBD1. This CDR3 region has 13 residues. CDR1 and CDR2 (germline): MNHNY, SVGAGI (reference sequence). The trim removed 4 bases at V and 16 bases at J, leaving 11 bases unmatched. The CDR3 sequence is CASSLKTATGEFF. The CDR3 region has the DNA TGTGCCAGCAGTTTGAAAACTGCGACAGGGGAGTTTTTT.

This chain joins TRBV6-6 and TRBJ1-5; D not resolved. CDR1 is MNHNY and CDR2 is SVGAGI in the germline V gene (reference sequence). Trimming left V 7 bases short and J 5 bases short, with 15 bases between. The CDR3 runs 14 residues. The CDR3 sequence is CASNRPETYQPQHF. The CDR3 DNA is TGTGCCAGCAATAGACCAGAGACGTATCAGCCCCAGCATTTT.

The chain employs TRBV11-3 and TRBJ2-4; no definite D call. CDR3 length: 11 residues. From germline, CDR1 is SGHNT and CDR2 YENEEA. Trimming took off 3 bases at V and 9 bases at J, with 6 bases between the two ends. CDR3 residues: CASSFQGIQYF. CDR3 nucleotides: TGTGCCAGCAGCTTCCAAGGCATTCAGTACTTC.

The rearrangement uses TRBV7-8 and TRBJ1-1; no reliable D call. This CDR3 has 15 amino acids. Germline values: CDR1 SGHVS, CDR2 FQNEAQ. The V end lost 0 bases, the J end lost 4 bases, and 12 bases lay between the germline ends. This chain's CDR3 is CASSLAGQRSTEAFF. The CDR3 nucleotides are TGTGCCAGCAGCTTAGCGGGTCAGAGGAGCACTGAAGCTTTCTTT.

The chain couples TRBV9 to TRBJ1-3; D is undetermined. This CDR3 is built from 15 residues. V lost 3 bases and J lost 0, with 10 bases in between. Germline V gene sequence: CDR1 SGDLS, CDR2 YYNGEE. CDR3 amino acids: CASSERAGSGNTIYF. The CDR3 coding sequence is TGTGCCAGCAGCGAAAGGGCTGGCTCTGGAAACACCATATATTTT.

This rearrangement joins TRBV6-5 to TRBJ1-2; TRBD1 aligns across 7 bases. After removal of 0 bases from V and 7 bases from J, the junction contained 8 bases not matched to a gene. The germline V gene encodes CDR1 MNHEY and CDR2 SVGAGI. The CDR3 covers 15 residues. This chain's CDR3 is CASSYSMGQRAGYTF. In DNA, the CDR3 is TGTGCCAGCAGTTACTCGATGGGACAGAGGGCTGGCTACACCTTC.

The chain uses TRBV2 and TRBJ2-3; TRBD2 matches at 8 bases. The trim removed 8 bases at V and 7 bases at J, leaving 11 bases unmatched. The CDR3 contains 14 residues. Per the germline V gene, CDR1 is SNHLY and CDR2 is FYNNEI. The CDR3 protein is CASESGGVGNTQYF. The CDR3, as DNA: TGTGCCAGCGAGTCGGGGGGGGTAGGAAATACGCAGTATTTT.

The chain carries TRBV5-4 and TRBJ1-6; no firm D call. Germline V gene sequence: CDR1 SGHNT, CDR2 YYREEE (reference sequence). Between the trimmed V and J ends, which lost 3 bases and 0 bases, there was a span of 13 bases. The CDR3 contains 17 residues. The CDR3 spells CASSSTSRSSYNSPLHF. CDR3 DNA: TGTGCCAGCAGCTCTACAAGCAGGAGCTCCTATAATTCACCCCTCCACTTT.

The chain recombines TRBV28 with TRBJ1-2; D is ambiguous. CDR3 size: 11 residues. Germline V gene data show CDR1 as MDHEN and CDR2 as SYDVKM. V was cut by 7 bases and J by 1 base, with 4 bases left in between. The CDR3 loop is CASNINYGYTF. The CDR3 nucleotides read TGTGCCAGCAACATTAACTATGGCTACACCTTC.

The V gene is TRBV5-4, the J gene TRBJ2-1; 9 bases line up with TRBD1. The CDR3 is made up of 16 amino acids. V trimming: 0 bases; J trimming: 2 bases; junction bases outside the gene matches: 3. CDR1 and CDR2 (germline): SGHNT, YYREEE (reference sequence). The CDR3 DNA sequence: TGTGCCAGCAGCTTGGGGGGGACAGGGCCCTACAATGAGCAGTTCTTC. Amino acids: CASSLGGTGPYNEQFF.

The V and J genes are TRBV28 and TRBJ1-1; D remains ambiguous. Germline values: CDR1 MDHEN, CDR2 SYDVKM. This CDR3 is built from 12 residues. The germline V and J ends were trimmed by 1 base and 2 bases, with 2 bases remaining between them. The DNA for the CDR3 is TGTGCCAGCAGTTTATATAACACTGAAGCTTTCTTT. Amino acids: CASSLYNTEAFF.

V and J are TRBV7-2 and TRBJ1-6; 10 nucleotides line up with TRBD1. The germline gives CDR1 SGHTA, CDR2 FQGNSA. CDR3 length equals 14 residues. V trimming: 6 bases; J trimming: 11 bases; junction bases outside the gene matches: 7. The CDR3 sequence is CASRPGQGVPPLHF. The CDR3 DNA follows: TGTGCCAGCAGACCCGGACAGGGGGTGCCACCCCTCCACTTT.